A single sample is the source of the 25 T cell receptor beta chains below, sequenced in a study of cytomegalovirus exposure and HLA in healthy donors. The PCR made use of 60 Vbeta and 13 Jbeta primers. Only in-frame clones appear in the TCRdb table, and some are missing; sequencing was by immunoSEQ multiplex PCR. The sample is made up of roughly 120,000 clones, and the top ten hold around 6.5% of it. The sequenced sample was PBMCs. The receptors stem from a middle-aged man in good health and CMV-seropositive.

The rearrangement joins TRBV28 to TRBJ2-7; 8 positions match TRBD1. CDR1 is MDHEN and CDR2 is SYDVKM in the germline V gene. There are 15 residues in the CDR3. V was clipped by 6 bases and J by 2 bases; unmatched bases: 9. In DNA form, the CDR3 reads TGTGCCAGCAGCTATGACAGGGGATCTGCCTACGAGCAGTACTTC. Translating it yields CASSYDRGSAYEQYF.

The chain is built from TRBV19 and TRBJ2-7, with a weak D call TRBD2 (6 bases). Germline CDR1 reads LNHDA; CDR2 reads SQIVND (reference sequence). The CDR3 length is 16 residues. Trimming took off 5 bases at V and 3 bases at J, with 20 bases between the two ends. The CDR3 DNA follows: TGTGCCAGTAGTCGCTCTGCGGGGTCACCCTTCTACGAGCAGTACTTC. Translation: CASSRSAGSPFYEQYF.

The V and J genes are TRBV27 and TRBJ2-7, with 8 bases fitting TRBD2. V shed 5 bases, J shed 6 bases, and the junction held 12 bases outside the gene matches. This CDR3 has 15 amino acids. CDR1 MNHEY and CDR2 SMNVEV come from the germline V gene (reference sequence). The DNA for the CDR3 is TGTGCCAGCAGTCTTAATAGCGGGGCTCGAAGCGAGCAGTACTTC. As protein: CASSLNSGARSEQYF.

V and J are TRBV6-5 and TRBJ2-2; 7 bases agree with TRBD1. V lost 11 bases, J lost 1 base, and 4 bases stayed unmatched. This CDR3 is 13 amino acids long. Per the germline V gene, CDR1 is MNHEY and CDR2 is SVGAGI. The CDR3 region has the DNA TGTGCCGGCCGGACAGGGAACACCGGGGAGCTGTTTTTT. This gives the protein CAGRTGNTGELFF.

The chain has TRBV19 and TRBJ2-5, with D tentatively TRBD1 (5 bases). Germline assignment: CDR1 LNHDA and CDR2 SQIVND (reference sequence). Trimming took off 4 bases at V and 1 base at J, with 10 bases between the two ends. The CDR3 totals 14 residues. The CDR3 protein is CASSTTTAQETQYF. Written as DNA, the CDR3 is TGTGCCAGTAGTACCACGACAGCCCAAGAGACCCAGTACTTC.

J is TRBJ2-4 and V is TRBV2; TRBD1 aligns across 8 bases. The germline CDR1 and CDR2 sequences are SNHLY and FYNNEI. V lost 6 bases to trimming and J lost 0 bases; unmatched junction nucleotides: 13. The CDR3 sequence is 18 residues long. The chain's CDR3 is CASSRRTGTKLAKNIQYF. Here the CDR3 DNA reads TGTGCCAGCAGCAGGCGGACAGGGACGAAACTAGCCAAAAACATTCAGTACTTC.

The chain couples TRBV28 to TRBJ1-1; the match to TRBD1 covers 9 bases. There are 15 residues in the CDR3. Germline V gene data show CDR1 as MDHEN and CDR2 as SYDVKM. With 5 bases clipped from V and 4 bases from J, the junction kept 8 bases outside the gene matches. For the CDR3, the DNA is TGTGCCAGCAGTCGTGGGGGGACAGGGACCACTGAAGCTTTCTTT. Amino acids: CASSRGGTGTTEAFF.

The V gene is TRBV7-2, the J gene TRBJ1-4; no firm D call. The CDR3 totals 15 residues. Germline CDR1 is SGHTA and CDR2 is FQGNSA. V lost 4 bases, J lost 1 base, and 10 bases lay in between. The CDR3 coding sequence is TGTGCCAGCAGCTATCGCACATTAACTAATGAAAAACTGTTTTTT. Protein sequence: CASSYRTLTNEKLFF.

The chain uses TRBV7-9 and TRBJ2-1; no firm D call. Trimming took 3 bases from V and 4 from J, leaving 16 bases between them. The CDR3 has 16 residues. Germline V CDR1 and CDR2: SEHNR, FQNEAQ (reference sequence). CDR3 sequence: CASSFGLNSGYNEQFF. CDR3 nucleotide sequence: TGTGCCAGCAGCTTTGGGCTAAACAGTGGGTACAATGAGCAGTTCTTC. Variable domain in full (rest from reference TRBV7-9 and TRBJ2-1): DTGVSQNPRHKITKRGQNVTFRCDPISEHNRLYWYRQTLGQGPEFLTYFQNEAQLEKSRLLSDRFSAERPKGSFSTLEIQRTEQGDSAMYLCASSFGLNSGYNEQFFGPGTRLTVL.

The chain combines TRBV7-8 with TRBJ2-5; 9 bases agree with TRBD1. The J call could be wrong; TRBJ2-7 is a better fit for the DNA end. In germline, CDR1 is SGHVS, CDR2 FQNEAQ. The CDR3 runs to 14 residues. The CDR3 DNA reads TGTGCCAGCAGCTGGGACAGGGATATTGGCGAGCAGTACTTC. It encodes CASSWDRDIGEQYF.

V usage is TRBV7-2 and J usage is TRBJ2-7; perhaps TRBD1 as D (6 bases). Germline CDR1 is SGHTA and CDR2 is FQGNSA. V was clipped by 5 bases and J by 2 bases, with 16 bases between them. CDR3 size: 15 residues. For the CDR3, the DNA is TGTGCCAGCAGCGCAGCCCCCAGGGGCACCTACGAGCAGTACTTC. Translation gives CASSAAPRGTYEQYF.

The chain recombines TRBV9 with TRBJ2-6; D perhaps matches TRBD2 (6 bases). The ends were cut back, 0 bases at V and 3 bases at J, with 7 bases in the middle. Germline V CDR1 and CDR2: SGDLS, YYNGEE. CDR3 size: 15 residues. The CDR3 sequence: CASSVVGGGANVLTF. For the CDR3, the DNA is TGTGCCAGCAGCGTAGTGGGAGGTGGGGCCAACGTCCTGACTTTC.

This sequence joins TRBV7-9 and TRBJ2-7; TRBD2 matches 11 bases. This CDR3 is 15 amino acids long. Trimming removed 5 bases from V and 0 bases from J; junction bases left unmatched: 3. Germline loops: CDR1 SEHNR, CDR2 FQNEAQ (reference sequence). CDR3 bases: TGTGCCAGCAGCCCGGGGACTAGCGGCTCCTACGAGCAGTACTTC. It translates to CASSPGTSGSYEQYF.

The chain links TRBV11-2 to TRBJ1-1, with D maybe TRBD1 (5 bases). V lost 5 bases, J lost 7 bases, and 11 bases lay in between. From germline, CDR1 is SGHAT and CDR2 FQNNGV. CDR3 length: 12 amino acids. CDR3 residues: CASSPETDEAFF. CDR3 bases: TGTGCCAGCAGCCCAGAGACAGATGAAGCTTTCTTT.

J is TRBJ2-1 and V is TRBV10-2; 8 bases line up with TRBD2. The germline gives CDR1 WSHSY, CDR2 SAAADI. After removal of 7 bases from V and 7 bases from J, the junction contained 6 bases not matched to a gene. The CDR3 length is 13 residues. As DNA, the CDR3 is TGCGCCAGCACCCTTGGGACTAGAAATGAGCAGTTCTTC. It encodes CASTLGTRNEQFF.

The CDR3 loop is CASISSPYEQYF. CDR3 nucleotides: TGTGCCAGCATAAGTAGCCCCTACGAGCAGTACTTC. The chain is built from TRBV6-1 and TRBJ2-7; D is undetermined. Between the trimmed V and J ends, which lost 7 bases and 2 bases, there was a span of 9 bases. This CDR3 contains 12 residues. CDR1 and CDR2 from the germline V gene are MNHNS and SASEGT.

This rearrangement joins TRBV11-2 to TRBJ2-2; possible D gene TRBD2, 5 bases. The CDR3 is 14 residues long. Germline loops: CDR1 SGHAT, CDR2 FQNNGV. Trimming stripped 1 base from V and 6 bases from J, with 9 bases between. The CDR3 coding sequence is TGTGCCAGCAGCTTAGTTAGGGAGTCCGGGGAGCTGTTTTTT. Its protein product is CASSLVRESGELFF.

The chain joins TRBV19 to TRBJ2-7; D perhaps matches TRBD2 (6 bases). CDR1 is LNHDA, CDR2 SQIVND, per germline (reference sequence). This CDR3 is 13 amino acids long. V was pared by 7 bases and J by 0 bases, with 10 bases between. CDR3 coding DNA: TGTGCCAGTACGCCCGGGAGCTCCTACGAGCAGTACTTC. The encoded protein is CASTPGSSYEQYF.

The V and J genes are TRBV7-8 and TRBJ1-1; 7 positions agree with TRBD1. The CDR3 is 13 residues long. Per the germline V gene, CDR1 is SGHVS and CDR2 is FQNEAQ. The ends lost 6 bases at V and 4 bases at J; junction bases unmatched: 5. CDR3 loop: CASSLTGRTEAFF. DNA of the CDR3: TGTGCCAGCAGTCTGACAGGGCGCACTGAAGCTTTCTTT.

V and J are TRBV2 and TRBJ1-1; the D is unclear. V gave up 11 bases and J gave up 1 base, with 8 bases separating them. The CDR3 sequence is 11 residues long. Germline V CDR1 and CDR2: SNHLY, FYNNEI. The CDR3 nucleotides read TGTGCCTGTCAGGAGAACACTGAAGCTTTCTTT. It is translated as CACQENTEAFF. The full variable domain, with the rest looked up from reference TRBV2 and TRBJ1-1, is EPEVTQTPSHQVTQMGQEVILRCVPISNHLYFYWYRQILGQKVEFLVSFYNNEISEKSEIFDDQFSVERPDGSNFTLKIRSTKLEDSAMYFCACQENTEAFFGQGTRLTVV.

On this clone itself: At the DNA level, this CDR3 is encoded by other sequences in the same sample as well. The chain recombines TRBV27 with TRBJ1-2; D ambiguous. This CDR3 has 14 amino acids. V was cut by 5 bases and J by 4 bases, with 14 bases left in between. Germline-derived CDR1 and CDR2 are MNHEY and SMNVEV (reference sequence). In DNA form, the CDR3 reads TGTGCCAGCAGTCCGGAGGGTCCTACCTATGGCTACACCTTC. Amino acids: CASSPEGPTYGYTF.

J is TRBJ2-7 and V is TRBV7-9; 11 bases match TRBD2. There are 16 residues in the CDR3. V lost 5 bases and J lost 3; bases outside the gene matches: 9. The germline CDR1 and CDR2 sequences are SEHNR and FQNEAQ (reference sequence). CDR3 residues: CASSPKGLAEYYEQYF. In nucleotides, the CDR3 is TGTGCCAGCAGCCCCAAGGGACTAGCGGAATACTACGAGCAGTACTTC.

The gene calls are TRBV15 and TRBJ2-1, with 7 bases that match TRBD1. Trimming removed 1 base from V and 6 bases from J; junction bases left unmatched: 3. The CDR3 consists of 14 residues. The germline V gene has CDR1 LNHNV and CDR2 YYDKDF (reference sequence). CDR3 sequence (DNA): TGTGCCACCAGCAGAGTTGGGGACAGCAATGAGCAGTTCTTC. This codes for CATSRVGDSNEQFF.

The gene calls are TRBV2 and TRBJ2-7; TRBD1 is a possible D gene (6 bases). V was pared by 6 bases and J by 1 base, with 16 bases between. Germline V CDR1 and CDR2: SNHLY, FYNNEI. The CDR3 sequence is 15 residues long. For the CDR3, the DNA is TGTGCCAGCAGCGCGGACAGAGTCGGGTCCTACGAGCAGTACTTC. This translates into CASSADRVGSYEQYF.

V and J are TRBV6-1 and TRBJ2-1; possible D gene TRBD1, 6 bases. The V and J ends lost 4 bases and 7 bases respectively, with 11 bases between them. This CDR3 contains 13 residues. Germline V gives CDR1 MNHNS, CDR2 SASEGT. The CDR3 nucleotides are TGTGCCAGCAGTGCAAACAGGGTGAATGAGCAGTTCTTC. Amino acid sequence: CASSANRVNEQFF.